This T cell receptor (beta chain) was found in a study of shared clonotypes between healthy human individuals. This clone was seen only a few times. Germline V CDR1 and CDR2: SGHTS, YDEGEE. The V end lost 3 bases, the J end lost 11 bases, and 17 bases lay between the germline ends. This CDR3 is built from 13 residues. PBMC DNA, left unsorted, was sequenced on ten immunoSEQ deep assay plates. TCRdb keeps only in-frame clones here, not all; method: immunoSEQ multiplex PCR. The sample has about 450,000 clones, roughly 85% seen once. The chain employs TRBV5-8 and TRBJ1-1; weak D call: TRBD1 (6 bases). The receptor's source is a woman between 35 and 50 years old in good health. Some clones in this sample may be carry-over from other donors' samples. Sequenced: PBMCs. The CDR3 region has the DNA TGTGCCAGCAGCTGGGAACAGGGTTCGCGGGCTTTCTTT. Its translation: CASSWEQGSRAFF.